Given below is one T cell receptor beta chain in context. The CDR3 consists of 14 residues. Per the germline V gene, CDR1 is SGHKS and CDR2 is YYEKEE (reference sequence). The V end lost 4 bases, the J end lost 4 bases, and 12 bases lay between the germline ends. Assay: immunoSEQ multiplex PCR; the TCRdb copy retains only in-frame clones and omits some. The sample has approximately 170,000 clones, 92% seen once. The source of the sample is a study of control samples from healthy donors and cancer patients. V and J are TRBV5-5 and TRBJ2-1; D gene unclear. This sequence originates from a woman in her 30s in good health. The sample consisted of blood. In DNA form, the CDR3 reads TGTGCCAGCAGCCCGCCGGACGAATACAATGAGCAGTTCTTC. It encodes CASSPPDEYNEQFF.